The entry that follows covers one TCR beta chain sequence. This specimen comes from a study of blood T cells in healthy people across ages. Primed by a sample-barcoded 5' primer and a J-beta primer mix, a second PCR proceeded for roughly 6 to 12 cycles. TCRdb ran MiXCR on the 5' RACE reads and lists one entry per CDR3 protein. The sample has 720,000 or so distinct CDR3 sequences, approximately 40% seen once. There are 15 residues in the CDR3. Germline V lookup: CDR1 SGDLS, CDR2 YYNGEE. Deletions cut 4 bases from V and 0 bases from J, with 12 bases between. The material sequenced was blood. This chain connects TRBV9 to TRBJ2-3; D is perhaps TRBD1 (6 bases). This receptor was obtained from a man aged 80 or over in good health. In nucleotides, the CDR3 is TGTGCCAGCAGCTTCCGGACAGTAAGCACAGATACGCAGTATTTT. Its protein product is CASSFRTVSTDTQYF.